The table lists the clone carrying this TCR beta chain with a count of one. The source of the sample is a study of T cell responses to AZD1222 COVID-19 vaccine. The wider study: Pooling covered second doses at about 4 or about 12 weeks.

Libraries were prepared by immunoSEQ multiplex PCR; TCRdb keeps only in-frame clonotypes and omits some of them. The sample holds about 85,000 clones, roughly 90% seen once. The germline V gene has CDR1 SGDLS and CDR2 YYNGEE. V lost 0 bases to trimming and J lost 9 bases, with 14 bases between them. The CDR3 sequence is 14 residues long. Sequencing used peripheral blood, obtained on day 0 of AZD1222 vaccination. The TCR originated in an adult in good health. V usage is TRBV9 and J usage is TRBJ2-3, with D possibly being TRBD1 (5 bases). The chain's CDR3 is CASSVGNTAGTQYF. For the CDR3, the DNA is TGTGCCAGCAGCGTAGGCAACACCGCAGGGACGCAGTATTTT.